This T cell receptor beta chain came from a study of cytomegalovirus exposure and HLA in healthy donors. Looking at the study overall: Within an early data release were around 80 million unique TCRs drawn from HLA-typed donors.

On this clone itself: Its antigen remains unknown.

PCR employed 60 Vbeta and 13 Jbeta primers. Only in-frame clones appear in the TCRdb table, and some are missing; sequencing was by immunoSEQ multiplex PCR. The sample yields about 100,000 clones, about 75% seen once. Germline lookup yields CDR1 KGHSH and CDR2 LQKENI. V was trimmed by 2 bases and J by 14 bases, leaving 16 bases between them. The CDR3 spans 13 residues. The study's findings and limits: With high specificity and sensitivity, the classifier reportedly diagnosed cytomegalovirus status. The authors later linked a missense DCLRE1C variant to TCR beta V- and J-gene trimming. Confirmation in vitro established that three CMV-associated chains were specific for CMV antigens.

The V and J genes are TRBV18 and TRBJ2-4, with D possibly TRBD2 on 5 matching bases. The sequence was collected from a middle-aged man in good health and CMV-seropositive. The sequenced sample consisted of PBMCs. The CDR3 spells CASSPTSVAPEYF. The CDR3 DNA sequence: TGTGCCAGCTCACCAACTAGTGTGGCCCCAGAGTACTTC.